This T cell receptor beta chain was profiled in a study of blood T cell repertoires in COVID-19 (dated by TCRdb to about 2020). In terms of the full investigation: Samples from collaborators originated in the United States, Italy and Spain and spanned both the acute and convalescent phases of COVID-19. A freely available public database, intended as a resource for researchers studying the immune response to SARS-CoV-2, is where the repertoires were released. The dataset comprised deeply sampled blood TCRbeta repertoires from subjects exposed to, actively infected with, or recovered from COVID-19. The prospective study material was composed of cDNA or gDNA derived from T cells, B-cell-depleted T cells, or PBMCs. The samples were drawn from two sources: the first 160 participants of the ongoing ImmuneRACE study, and 1,000 to 1,500 subjects contributed by 6 global collaborators. HLA class I and class II types, where available, came from metadata supplied by the sample provider rather than from assay-based typing. Nearly every sample came with metadata listing a de-identified subject ID, COVID-19 status, age in years and sex.

The research as a whole found: The quantity of clinical and demographic metadata differed by source and by participant and was supplied without curation.

From a lookup of the germline V gene, CDR1 and CDR2 are SGHAT and FQNNGV. V is trimmed back by 1 base and J by 3 bases, and the junction contains 3 bases that no gene match accounts for. The CDR3, from cysteine to phenylalanine, totals 15 residues. Kept here is only the CDR3 DNA, which spans 45 bases and is read in frame from base 1. On this clone: Its antigen is unknown. It has no much larger one-base neighbor in the sample; base qualities were not kept.

TCRbeta CDR3 regions were amplified from genomic DNA using the immunoSEQ Assay, a bias-controlled multiplex PCR. The study's own analysis went as follows. The number of nucleated cells in each sample was estimated by amplification of reference gene primers within the assay. Sequence reads were collapsed and filtered to measure the absolute abundance of every unique TCRbeta CDR3 rearrangement. For each sample, productive Simpson clonality was calculated as the square root of Simpson's diversity index across productive rearrangements. TCRdb re-hosts the immuneACCESS table, in-frame sequences only. Its copies lack some clones; in the studies checked, an unresolved V gene accounts for under half of them, and the cause for the rest is not known. V and J calls and clone size are as listed in that table; D and trimming were resolved from the DNA. Recorded for this sample are 220,000 or so clones; 80% to 90% of them occurred a single time. About 15% of the sample lies in the top ten.

Participants in the prospective study were aged about 18 to 89 years, lived in under 30 United States geographic areas, and enrolled through a virtual design. Cohort assignment in the prospective study relied on participant-reported clinical history from a screening survey and a study questionnaire. Mobile phlebotomists in the prospective study collected whole blood, serum and a nasopharyngeal or oropharyngeal swab from every participant. Over a 2-month period, participants in the prospective study had the option of providing additional blood draws and questionnaires. Before DNA extraction, prospective study blood samples were shipped either frozen or at room temperature.

The sequenced material came from PBMCs or T cells enriched from blood (not recorded which). This chain joins TRBV11-2 to TRBJ2-3; 8 middle bases align to TRBD2. The clonotype originates from a woman aged 45 to 65 with acute COVID-19. The CDR3 protein: CASSLVGGRTDTQYF. The bases are TGTGCCAGCAGCTTAGTTGGCGGGAGGACAGATACGCAGTATTTT.